The 27 T cell receptor beta chains below were found in one sample sequenced in a study of human T cells and chemical hapten exposure. Time point specified: healthy volunteer bleed at 2 weeks. Whole blood, unfractionated, served as the material for total RNA extraction. One entry per CDR3 protein, called by TCRdb with MiXCR from the RACE reads. Of around 130,000 distinct CDR3 sequences in the sample, about 8.2% are singletons; the top ten hold 1.5% to 2%. The specimen was whole blood. The receptors were gathered from a male donor in good health. Some clones in this sample may be carry-over from other donors' samples.

A few counts support this clonotype. This chain uses TRBV12-5 with TRBJ1-3; D might be TRBD1 (6 bases). The V gene's germline CDR1 is LGHNT and CDR2 FRNRAP. Trimming pared 6 bases from V and 0 bases from J, leaving 12 bases between. CDR3 length: 15 amino acids. CDR3 sequence: CASGATGLSGNTIYF. The DNA of the CDR3 is TGTGCTAGTGGAGCGACAGGCCTCTCTGGAAACACCATATATTTT. The variable domain in full, with the rest retrieved from reference TRBV12-5 and TRBJ1-3, is DARVTQTPRHKVTEMGQEVTMRCQPILGHNTVFWYRQTMMQGLELLAYFRNRAPLDDSGMPKDRFSAEMPDATLATLKIQPSEPRDSAVYFCASGATGLSGNTIYFGEGSWLTVV.

This clonotype was seen a handful of times. This rearrangement joins TRBV19 to TRBJ2-1, with 8 bases lining up with TRBD2. This CDR3 is 15 amino acids long. V trimming: 3 bases; J trimming: 6 bases; junction bases outside the gene matches: 7. The germline CDR1 and CDR2 sequences are LNHDA and SQIVND (reference sequence). Here the CDR3 reads CASSMSGGGVNEQFF. DNA of the CDR3: TGTGCCAGTAGTATGAGCGGGGGAGGCGTCAATGAGCAGTTCTTC. Together with reference TRBV19 and TRBJ2-1, the CDR3 gives the full variable domain: DGGITQSPKYLFRKEGQNVTLSCEQNLNHDAMYWYRQDPGQGLRLIYYSQIVNDFQKGDIAEGYSVSREKKESFPLTVTSAQKNPTAFYLCASSMSGGGVNEQFFGPGTRLTVL.

This clonotype was counted between two and nine times. This chain links TRBV7-2 with TRBJ2-7; 12 positions match TRBD2. The CDR3 runs to 17 residues. Germline trimming cut 1 base from V and 3 bases from J; bases unmatched to any gene: 7. Germline V gene data show CDR1 as SGHTA and CDR2 as FQGNSA. The CDR3 DNA follows: TGTGCCAGCAGCTTAGTGAGGACTAGCGGGACTATCTACGAGCAGTACTTC. Translated, it gives CASSLVRTSGTIYEQYF. Drawing the rest from reference TRBV7-2 and TRBJ2-7, the complete variable domain is GAGVSQSPSNKVTEKGKDVELRCDPISGHTALYWYRQSLGQGLEFLIYFQGNSAPDKSGLPSDRFSAERTGGSVSTLTIQRTQQEDSAVYLCASSLVRTSGTIYEQYFGPGTRLTVT.

CDR3 DNA: TGTGCCAGCAGCCAAGGGGCTGGACAGCCCCAGCATTTT. Protein sequence: CASSQGAGQPQHF. The chain combines TRBV3-1 with TRBJ1-5; D uncertain. Trimming cost V 1 base and J 7 bases, with 8 bases left between them. The CDR3 contains 13 residues. In germline, CDR1 is LGHDT, CDR2 YNNKEL (reference sequence).

There are a few counts of this clonotype. This chain joins TRBV12-3 or TRBV12-4 and TRBJ2-2; D possibly matches TRBD1 or TRBD2 (5 bases each). Deletions cut 4 bases from V and 0 bases from J, with 15 bases between. This CDR3 spans 17 amino acids. The CDR3 nucleotides read TGTGCCAGCAGTTCGTCAACTAGGGGAACGAACACCGGGGAGCTGTTTTTT. It yields the protein CASSSSTRGTNTGELFF.

The chain has TRBV10-3 and TRBJ1-3, with D unclear. Germline CDR1 and CDR2: ENHRY and SYGVKD. The V end lost 0 bases, the J end lost 0 bases, and 15 bases lay between the germline ends. This CDR3 contains 18 residues. The CDR3 DNA follows: TGTGCCATCAGTGAGTCGACTCGGGAGGAGAGCTCTGGAAACACCATATATTTT. It codes for CAISESTREESSGNTIYF.

The chain recombines TRBV5-4 with TRBJ1-2; D ambiguous. V dropped 5 bases and J dropped 3 bases, with 14 bases sitting between them. The CDR3 has 14 amino acids. CDR1 and CDR2 from the germline V gene are SGHNT and YYREEE (reference sequence). This chain's CDR3 is CASRRAFADYGYTF. In nucleotides, the CDR3 is TGTGCCAGCAGGCGGGCTTTTGCCGACTATGGCTACACCTTC.

This clonotype occurred a few times. This rearrangement joins TRBV25-1 to TRBJ2-7, with 7 bases aligning to TRBD1. Germline CDR1 reads MGHDK; CDR2 reads SYGVNS. V shed 9 bases and J 2 bases; nucleotides not matched to a gene: 7. The CDR3 spans 13 residues. Written as DNA, the CDR3 is TGTGCCAGTTCCGGACAGGAAACCTACGAGCAGTACTTC. This codes for CASSGQETYEQYF.

The chain has TRBV2 and TRBJ1-3; no firm D call. The CDR3 sequence is 13 residues long. Trimming pared 9 bases from V and 0 bases from J, leaving 9 bases between. CDR1 is SNHLY and CDR2 is FYNNEI in the germline V gene. CDR3 residues: CASDGSSGNTIYF. The CDR3 coding sequence is TGTGCCAGTGACGGGAGCTCTGGAAACACCATATATTTT.

This chain connects TRBV7-9 to TRBJ2-7; 11 bases align to TRBD2. V lost 4 bases to trimming and J lost 2 bases; unmatched junction nucleotides: 13. The CDR3 spans 18 residues. Germline V CDR1 and CDR2: SEHNR, FQNEAQ (reference sequence). The CDR3 DNA sequence: TGTGCCAGCAGCTCCTCGGGGACTAGCGGTTCCACCCCCTACGAGCAGTACTTC. It translates to CASSSSGTSGSTPYEQYF.

In its sample, this clonotype was seen many times. The rearrangement links TRBV29-1 to TRBJ1-4; D unresolved. Looked up from germline, CDR1 is SQVTM and CDR2 is ANQGSEA. Trimming cost V 7 bases and J 5 bases, with 8 bases left between them. The length of the CDR3 is 11 residues. CDR3 coding DNA: TGCAGCGGCCGGGAGAATGAAAAACTGTTTTTT. Translation: CSGRENEKLFF.

This clonotype was found a few times. The J gene is TRBJ2-5, the V gene TRBV5-1; possible D gene TRBD2, 5 bases. Germline lookup yields CDR1 SGHRS and CDR2 YFSETQ. With 4 bases removed from V and 4 bases from J, the gap between germline ends came to 23 bases. The CDR3 contains 17 residues. CDR3 bases: TGCGCCAGCAGCCTCGGAGATGAGGACTGGCGAGGAGAGACCCAGTACTTC. Its protein is CASSLGDEDWRGETQYF.

To note about this clonotype: A much larger clone is a single base away; this may be a read error. V and J are TRBV6-5 and TRBJ2-1; D unclear. CDR1 and CDR2 (germline): MNHEY, SVGAGI. The V end lost 7 bases, the J end lost 0 bases, and 13 bases lay between the germline ends. The CDR3 is made up of 15 amino acids. The CDR3 DNA reads as TGTGCCAGCATGCTCAGTTGGGGCTCCTACAATGAGCAGTTCTTC. It specifies CASMLSWGSYNEQFF.

This clonotype came up many times. The chain joins TRBV12-3 or TRBV12-4 to TRBJ1-1; D gene uncertain. The CDR3 runs 14 residues. Trimming cost V 3 bases and J 0 bases, with 8 bases left between them. CDR3 bases: TGTGCCAGCAGTTTCCAAACATTGAACACTGAAGCTTTCTTT. Translating gives CASSFQTLNTEAFF.

The chain recombines TRBV27 with TRBJ2-7; D remains unclear. CDR3 length: 15 amino acids. Trimming took off 0 bases at V and 6 bases at J, with 15 bases between the two ends. Germline V gene data show CDR1 as MNHEY and CDR2 as SMNVEV (reference sequence). The CDR3 protein is CASSLSSRSPVEQYF. DNA for the CDR3: TGTGCCAGCAGTTTATCAAGCAGGTCGCCAGTCGAGCAGTACTTC.

Ten or more counts support this clonotype. The chain links TRBV7-9 to TRBJ1-6; 9 bases match TRBD1. Per germline, CDR1 SEHNR and CDR2 FQNEAQ (reference sequence). The CDR3 extends over 16 amino acids. The V segment lost 5 bases and the J segment 4 bases; nucleotides outside the gene matches: 6. The CDR3 is CASSVPGQGYNSPLHF. CDR3 coding DNA: TGTGCCAGCAGCGTACCGGGACAGGGATATAATTCACCCCTCCACTTT.

This clonotype appeared a few times. The chain recombines TRBV5-1 with TRBJ2-5; 8 nucleotides agree with TRBD2. The CDR3 has 15 amino acids. Germline trimming cut 4 bases from V and 2 bases from J; bases unmatched to any gene: 7. CDR1 is SGHRS, CDR2 YFSETQ, per germline. CDR3 DNA: TGCGCCAGCAGCCCGGTGACTAGCGTTCAAGAGACCCAGTACTTC. As protein: CASSPVTSVQETQYF.

This clonotype has a handful of counts. The CDR3 loop is CASSVGTGGPPTGELFF. The DNA for the CDR3 is TGTGCCAGCAGCGTAGGGACAGGGGGCCCCCCAACCGGGGAGCTGTTTTTT. The chain couples TRBV12-3 or TRBV12-4 to TRBJ2-2; 12 nucleotides match TRBD1. V shed 6 bases and J 5 bases; nucleotides not matched to a gene: 10. The CDR3 is made up of 17 amino acids.

This clonotype was observed a handful of times. The CDR3 sequence: CASSRSYSNQPQHF. Here the CDR3 DNA reads TGCGCCAGCAGCCGTTCCTATAGCAATCAGCCCCAGCATTTT. The V call is TRBV4-3, the J call TRBJ1-5; the D is unclear. Germline CDR1 and CDR2: LGHNA and YSLEER. V was shortened by 4 bases and J by 0 bases, with 7 bases between the two germline ends. The CDR3 runs 14 residues.

The chain employs TRBV27 and TRBJ2-5; 7 positions agree with TRBD1. Germline V CDR1 and CDR2: MNHEY, SMNVEV (reference sequence). V lost 3 bases and J lost 0; bases outside the gene matches: 16. This CDR3 contains 19 residues. CDR3 DNA: TGTGCCAGCAGTTTGGGAACAGGGGCCCCCTCTATCTACCAAGAGACCCAGTACTTC. Translated, it gives CASSLGTGAPSIYQETQYF.

Only a few counts were recorded for this clonotype. V gene TRBV6-5 combines with J gene TRBJ2-3; 8 positions agree with TRBD2. V lost 6 bases, J lost 2 bases, and 4 bases stayed unmatched. The CDR3 length is 14 residues. CDR1 and CDR2 (germline): MNHEY, SVGAGI. Here the CDR3 DNA reads TGTGCCAGCAGCAGCGGGGGCCTCACAGATACGCAGTATTTT. Protein: CASSSGGLTDTQYF.

This clonotype was seen only a few times. The chain links TRBV12-3 or TRBV12-4 to TRBJ2-7; TRBD1 agrees at 8 bases. The CDR3 is 14 amino acids. J lost 4 bases, V lost 4 bases, and 6 bases had no gene match. The CDR3 sequence is CASSSPGGGYEQYF. The CDR3 coding sequence is TGTGCCAGCAGTTCCCCAGGGGGCGGGTACGAGCAGTACTTC.

This clonotype occurred a few times. V is TRBV6-5 and J is TRBJ2-1, with a weak D call TRBD1 (5 bases). Germline assignment: CDR1 MNHEY and CDR2 SVGAGI. Trimming shortened V by 6 bases and J by 5 bases, and 11 bases separated the two germline ends. The CDR3 is made up of 13 amino acids. CDR3: CASSPGQNNEQFF. CDR3 bases: TGTGCCAGCAGCCCAGGGCAGAACAATGAGCAGTTCTTC.

This clonotype was observed a handful of times. The gene calls are TRBV12-3 or TRBV12-4 and TRBJ2-5, with unresolved D. V was pared by 2 bases and J by 0 bases, with 10 bases between. This CDR3 is built from 15 residues. For the CDR3, the DNA is TGTGCCAGCAGTTTAACGTCACAGTACCAAGAGACCCAGTACTTC. It specifies CASSLTSQYQETQYF.

The chain employs TRBV14 and TRBJ2-3; D not certain. The germline V and J ends were trimmed by 4 bases and 8 bases, with 7 bases remaining between them. The CDR3 has 11 residues. Germline V gives CDR1 SGHDN, CDR2 FVKESK. The DNA of the CDR3 is TGTGCCAGCAGCCCCGATGTTACGCAGTATTTT. This sequence encodes CASSPDVTQYF. The full variable domain, rest sourced from reference TRBV14 and TRBJ2-3, is EAGVTQFPSHSVIEKGQTVTLRCDPISGHDNLYWYRRVMGKEIKFLLHFVKESKQDESGMPNNRFLAERTGGTYSTLKVQPAELEDSGVYFCASSPDVTQYFGPGTRLTVL.

This clonotype was found a few times. The chain recombines TRBV19 with TRBJ2-7; D uncertain. The V end was cut by 10 bases, the J end by 0 bases, with 10 bases between. This CDR3 comprises 12 residues. CDR1 and CDR2 (germline): LNHDA, SQIVND (reference sequence). The CDR3 nucleotides read TGTGCCACAAAGACGGACTCCTACGAGCAGTACTTC. It translates to CATKTDSYEQYF. The full variable domain, rest sourced from reference TRBV19 and TRBJ2-7, is DGGITQSPKYLFRKEGQNVTLSCEQNLNHDAMYWYRQDPGQGLRLIYYSQIVNDFQKGDIAEGYSVSREKKESFPLTVTSAQKNPTAFYLCATKTDSYEQYFGPGTRLTVT.

There are a few counts of this clonotype. This chain links TRBV11-2 with TRBJ1-4; D gene ambiguous. Trimming cost V 10 bases and J 3 bases, with 12 bases left between them. Germline CDR1 is SGHAT and CDR2 is FQNNGV. The CDR3 runs 13 residues. DNA of the CDR3: TGTGCCACCCAGCGGAGCCCTAATGAAAAACTGTTTTTT. As protein: CATQRSPNEKLFF.